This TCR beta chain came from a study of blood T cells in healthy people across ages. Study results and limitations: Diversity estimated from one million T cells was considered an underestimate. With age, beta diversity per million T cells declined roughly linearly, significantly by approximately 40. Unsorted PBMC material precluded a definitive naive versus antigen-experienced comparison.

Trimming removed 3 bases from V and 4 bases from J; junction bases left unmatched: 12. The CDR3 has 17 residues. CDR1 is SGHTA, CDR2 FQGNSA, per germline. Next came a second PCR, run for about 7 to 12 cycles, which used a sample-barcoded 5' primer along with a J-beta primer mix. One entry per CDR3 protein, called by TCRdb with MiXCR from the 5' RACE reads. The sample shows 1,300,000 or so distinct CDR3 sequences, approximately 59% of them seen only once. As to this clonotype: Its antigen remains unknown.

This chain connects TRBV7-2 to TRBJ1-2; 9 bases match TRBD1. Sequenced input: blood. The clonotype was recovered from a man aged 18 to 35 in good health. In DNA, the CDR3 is TGTGCCAGCAGCTTCCCGGGACAGGGCGCCTTAGGCTATGGCTACACCTTC. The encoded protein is CASSFPGQGALGYGYTF.